These 13 T cell receptor beta chains share one sample of origin, sequenced in a study of blood T cell repertoires in COVID-19. Profiled with immunoSEQ multiplex PCR; TCRdb holds only in-frame clones, not every one. The data contain around 140,000 clones, about nine tenths of them singletons. The material sequenced was PBMCs or T cells enriched from blood (not recorded which). These receptors came from a man aged 45-65 years who had recovered from COVID-19.

The rearrangement uses TRBV7-2 and TRBJ2-5; the match to TRBD2 covers 11 bases. There are 16 residues in the CDR3. Germline V CDR1 and CDR2: SGHTA, FQGNSA. The V and J ends lost 1 base and 4 bases, in that order; junction bases with no gene match: 5. Here the CDR3 DNA reads TGTGCCAGCAGCTTAGAACTAGCGGGAGTAGTAGAGACCCAGTACTTC. As protein: CASSLELAGVVETQYF.

V gene TRBV19 combines with J gene TRBJ1-1, with D unresolved. Trimming pared 6 bases from V and 2 bases from J, leaving 13 bases between. Germline loops: CDR1 LNHDA, CDR2 SQIVND (reference sequence). This CDR3 is 14 amino acids long. The CDR3 sequence is CASSLAGFNTEAFF. The CDR3 coding sequence is TGTGCCAGTAGCCTGGCAGGCTTTAACACTGAAGCTTTCTTT.

This chain connects TRBV11-3 to TRBJ2-6; D possibly corresponds to TRBD2 (6 bases). In germline, CDR1 is SGHNT, CDR2 YENEEA. Trimming pared 5 bases from V and 0 bases from J, leaving 14 bases between. CDR3 size: 17 residues. CDR3 in DNA: TGTGCCAGCAGCCCTAGGGGTAGCGGCTCTGGGGCCAACGTCCTGACTTTC. Encoded protein: CASSPRGSGSGANVLTF.

The genes are TRBV19 and TRBJ1-1, with 8 bases fitting TRBD1. CDR1 LNHDA and CDR2 SQIVND come from the germline V gene (reference sequence). The CDR3 contains 13 residues. Germline trimming cut 1 base from V and 8 bases from J; bases unmatched to any gene: 3. The CDR3 loop is CASSIGGQVEAFF. CDR3 DNA sequence: TGTGCCAGTAGTATAGGGGGACAGGTCGAAGCTTTCTTT.

This clone occurred a few times. V is TRBV19 and J is TRBJ1-5; the D gene is possibly TRBD1 (5 bases). The germline V and J ends were trimmed by 4 bases and 7 bases, with 11 bases remaining between them. The CDR3 length is 13 residues. The germline V gene has CDR1 LNHDA and CDR2 SQIVND (reference sequence). CDR3 DNA sequence: TGTGCCAGTAGTACAACAGGTCAGCAGCCCCAGCATTTT. This sequence encodes CASSTTGQQPQHF.

The chain has TRBV3-1 (or the pseudogene TRBV3-2) and TRBJ2-1, with D unclear. CDR3 length equals 12 residues. With 1 base removed from V and 5 bases from J, the gap between germline ends came to 3 bases. Germline-derived CDR1 and CDR2 are LGHDT and YNNKEL (reference sequence). The CDR3 region is CASSQVDNEQFF. The CDR3 coding sequence is TGTGCCAGCAGCCAAGTAGACAATGAGCAGTTCTTC.

This clone was seen more than once but under ten times. The CDR3 nucleotides read TGTGCCAGCTCACCATCCGGCAGGGGCAATCAGCCCCAGCATTTT. Translating it yields CASSPSGRGNQPQHF. The chain has TRBV18 and TRBJ1-5; TRBD1 is a possible D gene (5 bases). In germline, CDR1 is KGHSH, CDR2 LQKENI. Trimming left V 2 bases short and J 2 bases short, with 10 bases between. The CDR3 length is 15 residues.

The chain uses TRBV28 and TRBJ1-5; D is ambiguous. CDR1 and CDR2 from the germline V gene are MDHEN and SYDVKM. V was cut by 9 bases and J by 5 bases, with 11 bases left in between. The CDR3 covers 12 residues. The CDR3 DNA sequence: TGTGCCAGTCAGCAGGATTATCAGCCCCAGCATTTT. Residues: CASQQDYQPQHF.

This sequence joins TRBV5-4 and TRBJ2-6, with D uncertain. The CDR3 has 16 residues. Germline V gives CDR1 SGHNT, CDR2 YYREEE (reference sequence). V lost 0 bases and J 2 bases, leaving 9 bases between the germline ends. The CDR3, as DNA: TGTGCCAGCAGCTTGGTTGTCCAAACTGGGGCCAACGTCCTGACTTTC. This sequence encodes CASSLVVQTGANVLTF.

The chain uses TRBV5-1 and TRBJ2-1; 7 bases agree with TRBD2. The CDR3 runs to 14 residues. The V and J ends lost 6 bases and 0 bases, in that order; junction bases with no gene match: 3. CDR1 SGHRS and CDR2 YFSETQ come from the germline V gene. DNA for the CDR3: TGCGCCAGCACCCCTAGCGGCTCCTACAATGAGCAGTTCTTC. It is translated as CASTPSGSYNEQFF.

This chain links TRBV7-9 with TRBJ2-7, with TRBD2 as a possible D gene (6 bases). The CDR3 covers 13 residues. Trimming pared 2 bases from V and 3 bases from J, leaving 8 bases between. Germline V gives CDR1 SEHNR, CDR2 FQNEAQ (reference sequence). The CDR3 loop reads CASSLTGGYEQYV. CDR3 sequence (DNA): TGTGCCAGCAGCTTAACCGGGGGCTACGAGCAGTACGTC.

The rearrangement uses TRBV14 and TRBJ2-4, with 11 bases aligning to TRBD2. The CDR3 has 14 amino acids. V was clipped by 4 bases and J by 4 bases; unmatched bases: 0. Per the germline V gene, CDR1 is SGHDN and CDR2 is FVKESK. The CDR3 region is CASSRTSGKNIQYF. The DNA for the CDR3 is TGTGCCAGCAGCCGGACTAGCGGGAAAAACATTCAGTACTTC.

The rearrangement links TRBV2 to TRBJ2-3, with TRBD2 as a possible D gene (5 bases). The V and J ends lost 3 bases and 6 bases respectively, with 10 bases between them. This CDR3 region has 13 residues. CDR1 is SNHLY and CDR2 is FYNNEI in the germline V gene. In DNA form, the CDR3 reads TGTGCCAGCAGTGAGGTCGGGGATGATACGCAGTATTTT. Residues: CASSEVGDDTQYF. The variable domain in full, with the rest retrieved from reference TRBV2 and TRBJ2-3, is EPEVTQTPSHQVTQMGQEVILRCVPISNHLYFYWYRQILGQKVEFLVSFYNNEISEKSEIFDDQFSVERPDGSNFTLKIRSTKLEDSAMYFCASSEVGDDTQYFGPGTRLTVL.